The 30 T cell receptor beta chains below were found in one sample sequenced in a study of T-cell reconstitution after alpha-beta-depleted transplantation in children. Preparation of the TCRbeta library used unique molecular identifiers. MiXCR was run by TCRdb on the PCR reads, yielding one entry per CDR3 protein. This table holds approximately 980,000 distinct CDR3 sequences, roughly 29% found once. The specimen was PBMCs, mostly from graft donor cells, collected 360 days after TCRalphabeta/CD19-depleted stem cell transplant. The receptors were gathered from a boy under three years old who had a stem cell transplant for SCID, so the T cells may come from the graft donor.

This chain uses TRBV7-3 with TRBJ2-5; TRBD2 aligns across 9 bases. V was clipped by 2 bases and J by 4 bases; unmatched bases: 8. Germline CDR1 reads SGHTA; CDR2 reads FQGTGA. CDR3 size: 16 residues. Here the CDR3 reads CASSLFPAGGPETQYF. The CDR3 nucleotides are TGTGCCAGCAGCTTATTTCCAGCGGGGGGTCCAGAGACCCAGTACTTC.

In DNA, the CDR3 is TGTGCCAGCAGCCAAGACAGGGTGGTTGGAAACACCATATATTTT. Residues: CASSQDRVVGNTIYF. V and J are TRBV4-2 and TRBJ1-3; D is possibly TRBD1 (5 bases). The germline V and J ends were trimmed by 0 bases and 3 bases, with 9 bases remaining between them. CDR1 and CDR2 (germline): LGHNA, YNFKEQ. This CDR3 contains 15 residues.

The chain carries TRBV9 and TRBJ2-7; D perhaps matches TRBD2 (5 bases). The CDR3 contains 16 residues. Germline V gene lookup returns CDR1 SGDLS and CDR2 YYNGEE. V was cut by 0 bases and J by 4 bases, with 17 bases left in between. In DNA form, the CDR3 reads TGTGCCAGCAGCGTAGGGGCCGGGGTACTAAGGTACGAGCAGTACTTC. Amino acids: CASSVGAGVLRYEQYF. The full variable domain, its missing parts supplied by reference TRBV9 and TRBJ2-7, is DSGVTQTPKHLITATGQRVTLRCSPRSGDLSVYWYQQSLDQGLQFLIQYYNGEERAKGNILERFSAQQFPDLHSELNLSSLELGDSALYFCASSVGAGVLRYEQYFGPGTRLTVT.

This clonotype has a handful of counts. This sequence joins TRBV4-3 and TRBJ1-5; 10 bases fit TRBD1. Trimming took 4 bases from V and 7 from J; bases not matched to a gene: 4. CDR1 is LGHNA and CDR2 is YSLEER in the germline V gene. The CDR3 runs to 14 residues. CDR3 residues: CASSPWTGGQPQHF. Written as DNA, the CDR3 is TGCGCCAGCAGCCCGTGGACAGGGGGACAGCCCCAGCATTTT.

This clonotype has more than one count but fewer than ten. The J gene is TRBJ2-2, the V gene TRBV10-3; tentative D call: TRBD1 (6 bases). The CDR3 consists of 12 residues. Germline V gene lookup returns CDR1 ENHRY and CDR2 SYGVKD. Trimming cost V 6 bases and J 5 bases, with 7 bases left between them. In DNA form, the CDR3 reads TGTGCCATCAGAGGGGGAACCGGGGAGCTGTTTTTT. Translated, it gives CAIRGGTGELFF.

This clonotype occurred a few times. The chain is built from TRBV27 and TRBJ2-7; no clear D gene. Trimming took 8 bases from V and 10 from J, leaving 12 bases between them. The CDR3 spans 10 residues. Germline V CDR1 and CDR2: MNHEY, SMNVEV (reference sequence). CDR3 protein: CASGIGIQYF. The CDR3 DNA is TGTGCCAGCGGTATAGGTATTCAGTACTTC.

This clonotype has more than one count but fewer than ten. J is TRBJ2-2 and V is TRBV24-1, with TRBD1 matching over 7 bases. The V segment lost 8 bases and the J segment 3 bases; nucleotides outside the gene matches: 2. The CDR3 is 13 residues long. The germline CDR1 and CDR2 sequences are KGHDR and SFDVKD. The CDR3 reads CATNRGDTGELFF. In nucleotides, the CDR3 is TGTGCCACCAACAGGGGAGACACCGGGGAGCTGTTTTTT.

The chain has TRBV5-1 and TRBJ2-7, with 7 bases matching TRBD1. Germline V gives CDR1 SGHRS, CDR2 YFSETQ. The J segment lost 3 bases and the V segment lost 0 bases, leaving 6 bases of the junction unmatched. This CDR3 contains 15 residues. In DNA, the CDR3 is TGCGCCAGCAGCTTGGCAGGGACAGAAGGCTACGAGCAGTACTTC. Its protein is CASSLAGTEGYEQYF. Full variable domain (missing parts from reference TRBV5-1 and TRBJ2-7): KAGVTQTPRYLIKTRGQQVTLSCSPISGHRSVSWYQQTPGQGLQFLFEYFSETQRNKGNFPGRFSGRQFSNSRSEMNVSTLELGDSALYLCASSLAGTEGYEQYFGPGTRLTVT.

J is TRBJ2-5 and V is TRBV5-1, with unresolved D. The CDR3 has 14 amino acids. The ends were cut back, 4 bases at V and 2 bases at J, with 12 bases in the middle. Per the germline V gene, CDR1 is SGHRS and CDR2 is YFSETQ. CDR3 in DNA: TGCGCCAGCAGCCTTCAGCGTAGTCAAGAGACCCAGTACTTC. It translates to CASSLQRSQETQYF.

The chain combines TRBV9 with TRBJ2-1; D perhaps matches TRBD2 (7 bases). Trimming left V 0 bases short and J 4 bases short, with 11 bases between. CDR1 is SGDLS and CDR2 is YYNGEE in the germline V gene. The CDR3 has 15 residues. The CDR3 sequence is CASSVAGGQYNEQFF. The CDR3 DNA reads TGTGCCAGCAGCGTAGCGGGGGGCCAGTACAATGAGCAGTTCTTC.

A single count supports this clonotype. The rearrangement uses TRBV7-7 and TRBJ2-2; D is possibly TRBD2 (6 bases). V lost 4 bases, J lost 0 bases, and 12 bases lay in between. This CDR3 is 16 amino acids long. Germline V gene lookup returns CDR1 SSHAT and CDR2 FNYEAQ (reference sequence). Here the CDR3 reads CASSSLANPNTGELFF. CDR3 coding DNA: TGTGCCAGCAGCTCTCTAGCGAATCCGAACACCGGGGAGCTGTTTTTT. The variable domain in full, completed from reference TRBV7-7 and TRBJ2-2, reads GAGVSQSPRYKVTKRGQDVTLRCDPISSHATLYWYQQALGQGPEFLTYFNYEAQPDKSGLPSDRFSAERPEGSISTLTIQRTEQRDSAMYRCASSSLANPNTGELFFGEGSRLTVL.

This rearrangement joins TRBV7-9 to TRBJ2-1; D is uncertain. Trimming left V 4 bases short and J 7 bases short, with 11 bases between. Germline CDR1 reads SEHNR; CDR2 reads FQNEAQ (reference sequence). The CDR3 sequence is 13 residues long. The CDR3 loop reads CASSSGHWNEQFF. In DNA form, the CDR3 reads TGTGCCAGCAGCTCCGGTCACTGGAATGAGCAGTTCTTC.

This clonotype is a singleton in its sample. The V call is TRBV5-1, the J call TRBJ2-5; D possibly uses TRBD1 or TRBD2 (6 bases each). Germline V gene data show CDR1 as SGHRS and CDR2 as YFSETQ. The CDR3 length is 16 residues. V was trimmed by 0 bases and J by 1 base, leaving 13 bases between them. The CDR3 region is CASSLAGAGPQETQYF. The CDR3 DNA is TGCGCCAGCAGCTTGGCGGGGGCAGGGCCCCAAGAGACCCAGTACTTC.

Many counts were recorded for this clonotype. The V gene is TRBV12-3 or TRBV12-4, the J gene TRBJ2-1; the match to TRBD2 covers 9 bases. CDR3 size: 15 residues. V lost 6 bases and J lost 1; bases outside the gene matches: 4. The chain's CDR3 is CASSPGLASYNEQFF. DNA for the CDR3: TGTGCCAGCAGCCCGGGACTAGCTTCCTACAATGAGCAGTTCTTC.

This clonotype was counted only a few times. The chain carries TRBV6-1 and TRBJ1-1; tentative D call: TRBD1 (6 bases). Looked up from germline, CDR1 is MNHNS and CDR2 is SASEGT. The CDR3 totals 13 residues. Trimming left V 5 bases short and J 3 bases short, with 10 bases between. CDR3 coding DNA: TGTGCCAGCAGTACGGACAGCTACACTGAAGCTTTCTTT. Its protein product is CASSTDSYTEAFF.

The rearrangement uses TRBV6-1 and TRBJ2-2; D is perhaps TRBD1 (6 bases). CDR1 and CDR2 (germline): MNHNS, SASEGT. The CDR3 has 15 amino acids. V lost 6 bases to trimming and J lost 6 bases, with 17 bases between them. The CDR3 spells CASRPYREFAGELFF. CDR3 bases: TGTGCCAGCAGGCCCTACAGGGAATTCGCCGGGGAGCTGTTTTTT.

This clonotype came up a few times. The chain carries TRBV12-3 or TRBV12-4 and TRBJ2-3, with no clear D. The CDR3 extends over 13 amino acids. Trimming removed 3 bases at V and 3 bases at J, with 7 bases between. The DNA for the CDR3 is TGTGCCAGCAGTTTTGAAAGAACAGATACGCAGTATTTT. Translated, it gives CASSFERTDTQYF.

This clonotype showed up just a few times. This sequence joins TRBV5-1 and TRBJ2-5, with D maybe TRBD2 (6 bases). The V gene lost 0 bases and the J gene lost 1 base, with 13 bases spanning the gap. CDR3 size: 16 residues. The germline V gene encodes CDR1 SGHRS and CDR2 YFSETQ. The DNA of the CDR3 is TGCGCCAGCAGCTTGGTTCCCGGGGGAACCCAAGAGACCCAGTACTTC. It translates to CASSLVPGGTQETQYF.

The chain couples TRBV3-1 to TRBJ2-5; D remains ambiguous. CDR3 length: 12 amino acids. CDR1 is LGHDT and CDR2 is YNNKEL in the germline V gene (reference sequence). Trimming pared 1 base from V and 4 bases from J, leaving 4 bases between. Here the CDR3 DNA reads TGTGCCAGCAGCCAAGCGGGAGAGACCCAGTACTTC. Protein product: CASSQAGETQYF.

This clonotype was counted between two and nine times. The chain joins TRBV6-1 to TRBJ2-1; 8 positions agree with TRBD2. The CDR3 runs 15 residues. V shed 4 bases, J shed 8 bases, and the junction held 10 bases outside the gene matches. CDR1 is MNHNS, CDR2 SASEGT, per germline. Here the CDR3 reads CASSALAGPVDEQFF. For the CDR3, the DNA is TGTGCCAGCAGTGCCCTAGCGGGTCCCGTCGATGAGCAGTTCTTC.

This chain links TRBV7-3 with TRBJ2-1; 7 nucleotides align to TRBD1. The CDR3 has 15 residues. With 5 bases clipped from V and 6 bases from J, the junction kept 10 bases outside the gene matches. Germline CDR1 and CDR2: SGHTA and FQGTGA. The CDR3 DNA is TGTGCCAGCAGCCAGACAGGGAGAGATGGCAATGAGCAGTTCTTC. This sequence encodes CASSQTGRDGNEQFF.

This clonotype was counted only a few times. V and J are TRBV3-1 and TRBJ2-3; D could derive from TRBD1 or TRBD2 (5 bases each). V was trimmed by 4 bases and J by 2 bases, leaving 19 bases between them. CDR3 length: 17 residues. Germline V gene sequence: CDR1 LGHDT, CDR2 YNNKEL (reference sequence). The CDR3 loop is CASSPLARGRVTDTQYF. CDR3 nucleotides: TGTGCCAGCAGCCCACTCGCCCGGGGCAGGGTCACAGATACGCAGTATTTT.

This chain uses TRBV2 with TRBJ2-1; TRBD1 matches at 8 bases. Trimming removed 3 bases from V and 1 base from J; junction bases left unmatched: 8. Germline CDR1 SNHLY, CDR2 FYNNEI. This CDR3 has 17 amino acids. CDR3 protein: CASSDPIYRGSYNEQFF. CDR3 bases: TGTGCCAGCAGTGACCCGATCTACAGGGGGTCCTACAATGAGCAGTTCTTC.

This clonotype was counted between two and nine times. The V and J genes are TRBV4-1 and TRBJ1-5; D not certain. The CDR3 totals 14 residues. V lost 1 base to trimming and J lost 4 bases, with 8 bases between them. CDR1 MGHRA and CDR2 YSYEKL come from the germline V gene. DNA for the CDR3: TGCGCCAGCAGCCAAGTTGACGGGAATCAGCCCCAGCATTTT. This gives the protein CASSQVDGNQPQHF.

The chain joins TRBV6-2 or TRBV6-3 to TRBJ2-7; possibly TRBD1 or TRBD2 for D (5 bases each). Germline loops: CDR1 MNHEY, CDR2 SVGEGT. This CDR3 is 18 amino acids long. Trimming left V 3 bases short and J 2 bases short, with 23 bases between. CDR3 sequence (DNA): TGTGCCAGCAGTTATGACCCAGGGACCGACTCGACCCCCTACGAGCAGTACTTC. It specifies CASSYDPGTDSTPYEQYF.

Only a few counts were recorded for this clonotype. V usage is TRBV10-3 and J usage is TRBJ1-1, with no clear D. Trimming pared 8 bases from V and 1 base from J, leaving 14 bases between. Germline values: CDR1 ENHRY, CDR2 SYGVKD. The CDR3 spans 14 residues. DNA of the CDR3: TGTGCCATCGATCAGACGGGATCGAACACTGAAGCTTTCTTT. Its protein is CAIDQTGSNTEAFF.

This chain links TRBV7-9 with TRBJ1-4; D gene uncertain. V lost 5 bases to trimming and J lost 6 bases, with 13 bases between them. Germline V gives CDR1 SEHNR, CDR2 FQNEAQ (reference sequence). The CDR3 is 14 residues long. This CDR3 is CASSMTPGHEKLFF. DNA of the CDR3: TGTGCCAGCAGCATGACACCTGGCCATGAAAAACTGTTTTTT.

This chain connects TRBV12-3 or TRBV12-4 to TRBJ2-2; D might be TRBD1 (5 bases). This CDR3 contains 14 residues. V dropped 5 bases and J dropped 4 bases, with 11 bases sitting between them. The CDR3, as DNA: TGTGCCAGCAGTCATACAGGTTCCACCGGGGAGCTGTTTTTT. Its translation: CASSHTGSTGELFF.

In nucleotides, the CDR3 is TGCAGTGCTAGAGCCCCACCTAACACCGGGGAGCTGTTTTTT. This codes for CSARAPPNTGELFF. The chain uses TRBV20-1 and TRBJ2-2; D ambiguous. Per the germline V gene, CDR1 is DFQATT and CDR2 is SNEGSKA (reference sequence). V was trimmed by 1 base and J by 2 bases, leaving 8 bases between them. CDR3 length equals 14 residues.

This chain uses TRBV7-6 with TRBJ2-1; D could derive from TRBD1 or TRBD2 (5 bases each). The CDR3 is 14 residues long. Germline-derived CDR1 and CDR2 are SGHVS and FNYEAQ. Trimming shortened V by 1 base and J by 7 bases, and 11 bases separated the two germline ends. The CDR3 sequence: CASSLGMGENEQFF. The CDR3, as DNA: TGTGCCAGCAGCTTAGGGATGGGGGAGAATGAGCAGTTCTTC.